These T cell receptor beta chains were read from a single sample in a study of CD8+CD57+ T cells in acquired aplastic anemia. TCRdb processed the reads anew with MiXCR; each CDR3 protein has one entry. The sample has 260,000 or so distinct CDR3 sequences; approximately 45% are singletons. The sequenced sample consisted of sorted CD4+, CD8+, or CD8+CD57+ T cells (not recorded which) from PBMCs. The receptors were gathered from a human donor with aplastic anemia. Both conserved end residues are part of each CDR3. The D gene is left open where the match is weak. Clone size is not always given. Where it is, it says once, few, many or a class for expanded clones.

v_call	j_call	clone_size	d_call	cdr3_aa	cdr3_nt
TRBV10-2	TRBJ2-2	many	-	CASSLREKTGELFF	TGCGCCAGCAGTTTAAGGGAAAAAACCGGGGAGCTGTTTTTT
TRBV10-3	TRBJ1-1	-	-	CAISEVGDRTEAFF	TGTGCCATCAGTGAAGTGGGGGACCGCACTGAAGCTTTCTTT
TRBV24-1	TRBJ2-7	many	-	CAPAHSVRPARYEQYF	TGTGCCCCCGCCCATTCCGTCCGGCCCGCGCGCTACGAGCAGTACTTC
TRBV9	TRBJ2-5	many	-	CASSSRDPPQETQYF	TGTGCCAGCAGCTCTCGGGACCCCCCGCAGGAAACCCAGTACTTC
TRBV6-6	TRBJ1-6	-	-	CASSKQDRKRSSPLHF	TGTGCCAGCAGTAAACAAGACCGGAAACGGAGTTCACCCCTCCACTTT
TRBV6-5	TRBJ1-4	-	TRBD1	CASSYGQGPPQELFF	TGTGCCAGCAGTTACGGACAGGGGCCGCCCCAGGAACTGTTTTTT
TRBV9	TRBJ2-7	-	-	CASSLGQPGYEQYF	TGTGCCAGCAGCTTGGGTCAGCCAGGCTACGAGCAGTACTTC
TRBV29-1	TRBJ1-2	few	-	CSVNEGFYGYTF	TGCAGCGTTAACGAGGGGTTCTATGGCTACACCTTC
TRBV6-2/TRBV6-3	TRBJ1-2	many	-	CASTTPSGGNGYTF	TGTGCCAGCACCACACCCAGCGGGGGTAATGGCTACACCTTC
TRBV6-5	TRBJ2-7	many	TRBD1	CASRVGTGGYEQYF	TGTGCCAGCAGGGTTGGGACAGGGGGCTACGAGCAGTACTTC
TRBV6-5	TRBJ1-3	-	-	CASSYFRGAISPGNTIYF	TGTGCCAGCAGTTACTTCCGGGGGGCTATTTCTCCTGGAAACACCATATATTTT
TRBV3-1	TRBJ1-1	few	-	CASSQDFLQANTEAFF	TGTGCCAGCAGCCAAGATTTTTTGCAGGCGAACACTGAAGCTTTCTTT
TRBV9	TRBJ2-3	-	-	CASSVASWGQGDTQYF	TGTGCCAGCAGCGTAGCGAGTTGGGGGCAGGGAGATACGCAGTATTTT
TRBV2	TRBJ1-1	-	TRBD1	CASSPFAGQGARDTEAFF	TGTGCCAGCAGCCCCTTCGCGGGACAGGGGGCGAGGGACACTGAAGCTTTCTTT
TRBV27	TRBJ2-7	many	-	CASSLSPSYEQYF	TGTGCCAGTAGTTTGAGCCCTTCCTACGAGCAGTACTTC